This entry lists 21 T cell receptor beta chains sequenced from one sample in a study of T-cell memory formation after mild COVID-19. TCRdb reprocessed the 5' RACE reads with MiXCR, giving one entry per CDR3 protein. The sample has 200,000 to 250,000 distinct CDR3 sequences, around a tenth seen once; the top ten hold around 23%. The sequenced material came from PBMCs or a T cell subset sorted from them (not recorded which). Source of these receptors: a man aged 18 to 29 who had mild COVID-19 (a few samples of this study predate the infection). Cell type and time point are not known.

This clonotype was seen a handful of times. The chain combines TRBV6-6 with TRBJ2-7, with 7 bases identical to TRBD1. Germline V lookup: CDR1 MNHNY, CDR2 SVGAGI (reference sequence). The CDR3 extends over 17 amino acids. The ends lost 7 bases at V and 0 bases at J; junction bases unmatched: 15. The CDR3 nucleotides are TGTGCCAGCACCTTATCCTTCGACGCAGGGGGCTCCTACGAGCAGTACTTC. This encodes CASTLSFDAGGSYEQYF.

The chain joins TRBV5-6 to TRBJ2-5; no definite D call. Germline V gene lookup returns CDR1 SGHDT and CDR2 YYEEEE. The CDR3 contains 14 residues. V was cut by 3 bases and J by 4 bases, with 13 bases left in between. In DNA, the CDR3 is TGTGCCAGCAGCTATCCGCCGATTCTAGAGACCCAGTACTTC. Translated, it gives CASSYPPILETQYF.

The rearrangement links TRBV20-1 to TRBJ2-2; 12 positions match TRBD2. The CDR3 loop spans 15 amino acids. Germline V gene lookup returns CDR1 DFQATT and CDR2 SNEGSKA (reference sequence). V was clipped by 5 bases and J by 4 bases; unmatched bases: 5. The CDR3 nucleotides read TGCAGTGCTGCCGGGACTAGCGGGCTCACCGGGGAGCTGTTTTTT. The encoded protein is CSAAGTSGLTGELFF.

J is TRBJ2-2 and V is TRBV10-3; the match to TRBD1 covers 9 bases. CDR1 is ENHRY and CDR2 is SYGVKD in the germline V gene. Losses at the gene ends were 10 bases for V and 4 bases for J; bases not matched to a gene: 13. The length of the CDR3 is 16 residues. CDR3 amino acids: CATLPTQGAGTGELFF. CDR3 in DNA: TGTGCCACACTACCAACACAGGGGGCGGGCACCGGGGAGCTGTTTTTT.

The genes are TRBV15 and TRBJ2-1; 10 bases agree with TRBD2. The CDR3 runs 15 residues. Germline V gene data show CDR1 as LNHNV and CDR2 as YYDKDF (reference sequence). The trim removed 5 bases at V and 8 bases at J, leaving 9 bases unmatched. The CDR3 DNA is TGTGCCACCAGCCTGCAGAGCGGGGGGGCCCATGAGCAGTTCTTC. It specifies CATSLQSGGAHEQFF.

This clonotype was seen only a few times. The chain recombines TRBV20-1 with TRBJ2-7, with 9 positions matching TRBD2. CDR1 and CDR2 (germline): DFQATT, SNEGSKA (reference sequence). The CDR3 runs 14 residues. J lost 6 bases, V lost 4 bases, and 10 bases had no gene match. CDR3: CSATGGTSSAEQYF. CDR3 DNA: TGCAGTGCTACGGGCGGGACTAGCTCCGCCGAGCAGTACTTC.

This clonotype was seen more than once but under ten times. The chain recombines TRBV6-2 or TRBV6-3 with TRBJ2-1, with D unresolved. Germline V gene lookup returns CDR1 MNHEY and CDR2 SVGEGT. The CDR3 is 13 amino acids. Trimming took off 9 bases at V and 3 bases at J, with 12 bases between the two ends. The CDR3 nucleotides are TGTGCCAGTTCTTGGGTCCACTACAATGAGCAGTTCTTC. Its protein product is CASSWVHYNEQFF.

The gene calls are TRBV25-1 and TRBJ2-7; D call uncertain. The CDR3 covers 13 residues. V was clipped by 6 bases and J by 6 bases, with 15 bases between them. The germline gives CDR1 MGHDK, CDR2 SYGVNS. CDR3 in amino acids: CASRPQVTGEQYF. The CDR3 nucleotides are TGTGCCAGCAGGCCGCAGGTGACGGGCGAGCAGTACTTC.

V gene TRBV7-9 combines with J gene TRBJ1-2; 12 nucleotides agree with TRBD1. V trimming: 5 bases; J trimming: 8 bases; junction bases outside the gene matches: 6. Per germline, CDR1 SEHNR and CDR2 FQNEAQ (reference sequence). This CDR3 has 14 residues. The CDR3 is CASSEGQGARGYTF. The CDR3 region has the DNA TGTGCCAGCAGCGAGGGACAGGGGGCGAGAGGCTACACCTTC.

This clonotype was recorded a few times. This sequence joins TRBV10-2 and TRBJ1-1; no clear D gene. CDR3 size: 13 residues. Germline CDR1 WSHSY, CDR2 SAAADI. V lost 6 bases, J lost 7 bases, and 15 bases lay in between. The CDR3 reads CASSAPGRGEAFF. CDR3 nucleotides: TGCGCCAGCAGCGCCCCCGGCCGTGGTGAAGCTTTCTTT.

This clonotype occurred many times. The rearrangement joins TRBV11-2 to TRBJ1-1, with 8 positions matching TRBD1. Trimming removed 5 bases from V and 1 base from J; junction bases left unmatched: 0. The CDR3 length is 13 residues. Germline CDR1 SGHAT, CDR2 FQNNGV. The CDR3 sequence: CASSGQGNTEAFF. The CDR3 nucleotides read TGTGCCAGCAGCGGACAGGGGAACACTGAAGCTTTCTTT.

This chain uses TRBV11-3 with TRBJ2-3; 13 positions match TRBD2. V was clipped by 1 base and J by 4 bases; unmatched bases: 5. The CDR3 covers 17 residues. Per germline, CDR1 SGHNT and CDR2 YENEEA. The CDR3 reads CASSLGLAGGGPDTQYF. The DNA for the CDR3 is TGTGCCAGCAGCTTAGGACTAGCGGGGGGTGGGCCAGATACGCAGTATTTT.

A remark on this clonotype: One end of the junction is discordant with germline, which a read error may explain. The CDR3 DNA follows: TGTGCCAGCAGCGTAGAGCTTGGGATCAGCTCCTACAATGAGCAGTTCTTC. Translated: CASSVELGISSYNEQFF. The chain uses TRBV11-3 and TRBJ2-1; no definite D call. The CDR3 runs 17 residues. Germline loops: CDR1 SGHNT, CDR2 YENEEA.

This clonotype was observed at least ten times. V and J are TRBV6-5 and TRBJ2-7; possible D gene TRBD2, 5 bases. Germline V lookup: CDR1 MNHEY, CDR2 SVGAGI. This CDR3 is 13 amino acids long. V shed 10 bases and J shed 6 bases, with 19 bases lying between them. CDR3 sequence reads: CATKGGRGGEQYF. The DNA of the CDR3 is TGTGCCACCAAAGGAGGACGGGGTGGCGAGCAGTACTTC.

The chain recombines TRBV20-1 with TRBJ1-1, with D uncertain. V lost 0 bases and J 3 bases, leaving 11 bases between the germline ends. Germline V gene data show CDR1 as DFQATT and CDR2 as SNEGSKA (reference sequence). The CDR3 has 14 amino acids. DNA of the CDR3: TGCAGTGCTAGAGATCGGCTGGGGTACACTGAAGCTTTCTTT. Protein: CSARDRLGYTEAFF.

The rearrangement joins TRBV28 to TRBJ2-7; D is uncertain. Trimming removed 5 bases from V and 1 base from J, with 9 bases in between. This CDR3 region has 13 residues. CDR1 MDHEN and CDR2 SYDVKM come from the germline V gene. Here the CDR3 reads CASSRPESYEQYV. The CDR3 nucleotides are TGTGCCAGCAGTAGACCCGAATCCTACGAGCAGTACGTC.

This clonotype was found a few times. The rearrangement joins TRBV7-2 to TRBJ2-3; 7 bases are shared with TRBD1. Germline lookup yields CDR1 SGHTA and CDR2 FQGNSA. With V trimmed by 8 bases and J by 7 bases, 15 bases remained unmatched. CDR3 length equals 15 residues. In DNA form, the CDR3 reads TGTGCCAGCGCAATGGGAAGGGGGCGGTACTATACGCAGTATTTT. Encoded protein: CASAMGRGRYYTQYF.

The gene calls are TRBV5-1 and TRBJ1-1; maybe TRBD1 (5 bases). Germline values: CDR1 SGHRS, CDR2 YFSETQ. CDR3 length equals 16 residues. The V end lost 4 bases, the J end lost 1 base, and 17 bases lay between the germline ends. The CDR3 nucleotides are TGCGCCAGCAGCAAAGCCCTTTCAGGGACGAACACTGAAGCTTTCTTT. Translation gives CASSKALSGTNTEAFF.

In its sample, this clonotype was seen a few times. V gene TRBV6-5 combines with J gene TRBJ1-6; 8 nucleotides align to TRBD1. J lost 8 bases, V lost 0 bases, and 0 bases had no gene match. CDR3 length: 14 amino acids. Germline assignment: CDR1 MNHEY and CDR2 SVGAGI. In DNA, the CDR3 is TGTGCCAGCAGTTACTCGACAGGGGATTCACCCCTCCACTTT. It translates to CASSYSTGDSPLHF.

In this sample, this clonotype turned up many times. The chain employs TRBV5-1 and TRBJ2-3, with 9 nucleotides matching TRBD1. Germline V gene sequence: CDR1 SGHRS, CDR2 YFSETQ. Trimming cost V 7 bases and J 4 bases; bases outside gene matches: 13. The CDR3 spans 16 residues. CDR3 region: CASFDPGQGMADTQYF. The CDR3 bases are TGCGCCAGCTTTGACCCGGGACAGGGAATGGCAGATACGCAGTATTTT.

This clonotype has just a few counts. The chain recombines TRBV10-3 with TRBJ2-7, with 7 bases lining up with TRBD2. Germline values: CDR1 ENHRY, CDR2 SYGVKD. V lost 8 bases to trimming and J lost 3 bases; unmatched junction nucleotides: 4. This CDR3 has 12 residues. The CDR3 protein is CAIGGDRYEQYV. Here the CDR3 DNA reads TGTGCCATCGGGGGGGACCGCTACGAGCAGTACGTC.